The entry that follows covers one TCR beta chain sequence. These data are taken from a study of cytomegalovirus exposure and HLA in healthy donors. There are 15 residues in the CDR3. The V gene lost 4 bases and the J gene lost 1 base, with 12 bases spanning the gap. The V gene's germline CDR1 is SGHDT and CDR2 YYEEEE. PCR was performed using 60 Vbeta and 13 Jbeta primers. Using immunoSEQ multiplex PCR, the repertoire was profiled, and TCRdb retains in-frame clones only, with some absent. The clone table shows 60,000 to 85,000 clones, with the ten largest holding around 15%. This TCR was sampled from a man aged 45-60 years in good health and CMV-seropositive. The sample taken for sequencing was PBMCs. The rearrangement links TRBV5-6 to TRBJ2-4, with D uncertain. This chain's CDR3 is CASSRRILAKNIQYF. Written as DNA, the CDR3 is TGTGCCAGCAGCCGCAGGATTTTGGCCAAAAACATTCAGTACTTC.